This T cell receptor beta chain was captured in a study of identical twins. Study-level findings and limits: Models underestimated how often monozygotic twins shared out-of-frame TCR alpha. Fewer insertions were carried by abundant cord blood beta clonotypes, but none was seen in memory repertoires. Not following the same donors, the study drew its conclusions from cross-sectional statistical analysis.

In its sample, this clonotype was seen once. Antigen: not known. A universal primer binding site was introduced by template switching. The final cDNA contained unique molecular identifiers. TCRdb re-analysed the 5' RACE reads in MiXCR, keeping a single row per CDR3 protein. In the table there are roughly 1,500,000 distinct CDR3 sequences, less than 40% of which are singletons. Sequences were obtained from cord blood. This receptor was taken from a newborn girl in good health.

CDR3 DNA: TGTGCCAGCAGTGAACTCTCAGTAGGCCAAGAGACCCAGTACTTC. Encoded protein: CASSELSVGQETQYF. V usage is TRBV25-1 and J usage is TRBJ2-5, with D unresolved. CDR1 and CDR2 (germline): MGHDK, SYGVNS. Trimming took 2 bases from V and 1 from J, leaving 11 bases between them. CDR3 size: 15 residues. Filled out from reference TRBV25-1 and TRBJ2-5, the complete variable domain reads EADIYQTPRYLVIGTGKKITLECSQTMGHDKMYWYQQDPGMELHLIHYSYGVNSTEKGDLSSESTVSRIRTEHFPLTLESARPSHTSQYLCASSELSVGQETQYFGPGTRLLVL.